The 11 T cell receptor beta chains below all came from one sample that was sequenced in a study of control samples from healthy donors and cancer patients. Profiling relied on immunoSEQ multiplex PCR, and the TCRdb table lists in-frame clones only, not all of them. The repertoire includes around 120,000 clones, around 89% of them detected once, and around 1.1% sits in the top ten. The sample taken for sequencing was PBMCs. The receptors were gathered from a woman aged 50 to 60 with colorectal cancer.

V gene TRBV27 combines with J gene TRBJ2-3; 9 bases line up with TRBD2. The V segment lost 7 bases and the J segment 2 bases; nucleotides outside the gene matches: 7. CDR1 is MNHEY, CDR2 SMNVEV, per germline (reference sequence). This CDR3 spans 15 amino acids. The CDR3 region has the DNA TGTGCCAGCATGAAACTAGCGGGCTACACAGATACGCAGTATTTT. Residues: CASMKLAGYTDTQYF.

This clone was seen once. The chain joins TRBV10-3 to TRBJ2-7; the match to TRBD2 covers 8 bases. Germline CDR1 is ENHRY and CDR2 is SYGVKD. J gave up 1 base and V 6 bases, and 14 bases lay outside the gene matches. There are 17 residues in the CDR3. CDR3 sequence reads: CAISTTGERGPSYEQYF. CDR3 in DNA: TGTGCCATCAGCACCACCGGGGAGCGGGGGCCATCCTACGAGCAGTACTTC.

The J gene is TRBJ1-2, the V gene TRBV6-5; TRBD1 matches 9 bases. The length of the CDR3 is 15 residues. Trimming at V came to 9 bases and at J to 0 bases, leaving 8 bases not matched to a gene. The germline V gene encodes CDR1 MNHEY and CDR2 SVGAGI. CDR3 sequence: CAREDRGHSNYGYTF. In DNA, the CDR3 is TGTGCCAGGGAGGACAGGGGACATTCTAACTATGGCTACACCTTC.

This chain joins TRBV5-1 and TRBJ1-2; 8 nucleotides line up with TRBD1. The CDR3 has 13 amino acids. Per germline, CDR1 SGHRS and CDR2 YFSETQ. V trimming: 4 bases; J trimming: 3 bases; junction bases outside the gene matches: 2. CDR3 sequence: CASSPDRDYGYTF. The CDR3 bases are TGCGCCAGCAGCCCGGACAGGGACTATGGCTACACCTTC.

CDR3 amino acids: CASTSGANTGELFF. CDR3 DNA: TGTGCCAGCACCAGCGGGGCGAACACCGGGGAGCTGTTTTTT. The V gene is TRBV6-5, the J gene TRBJ2-2; 7 bases are shared with TRBD2. Trimming at V came to 7 bases and at J to 0 bases, leaving 2 bases not matched to a gene. The germline V gene has CDR1 MNHEY and CDR2 SVGAGI. The CDR3 extends over 14 amino acids.

V gene TRBV3-1 (or the pseudogene TRBV3-2) combines with J gene TRBJ2-3; D uncertain. This CDR3 has 13 amino acids. V was shortened by 1 base and J by 0 bases, with 2 bases between the two germline ends. Germline V gives CDR1 LGHDT, CDR2 YNNKEL (reference sequence). For the CDR3, the DNA is TGTGCCAGCAGCCAAGCTAGCACAGATACGCAGTATTTT. Translated: CASSQASTDTQYF.

The V call is TRBV6-1, the J call TRBJ2-3, with 9 bases identical to TRBD2. V was pared by 2 bases and J by 6 bases, with 15 bases of the junction left unmatched. Germline CDR1 MNHNS, CDR2 SASEGT. The CDR3 is 18 residues long. The CDR3 region is CASSENLGVAGVVDTQYF. The DNA of the CDR3 is TGTGCCAGCAGTGAAAATTTAGGGGTAGCGGGAGTTGTGGATACGCAGTATTTT.

This clone was seen a handful of times. The chain is built from TRBV5-1 and TRBJ2-1; perhaps TRBD2 as D (7 bases). CDR3 length equals 15 residues. V was cut by 0 bases and J by 6 bases, with 13 bases left in between. Germline V gene sequence: CDR1 SGHRS, CDR2 YFSETQ. In DNA form, the CDR3 reads TGCGCCAGCAGCTTGGCGGGGGGCGAACGCAATGAGCAGTTCTTC. Amino acids: CASSLAGGERNEQFF. The full variable domain, its missing parts supplied by reference TRBV5-1 and TRBJ2-1, is KAGVTQTPRYLIKTRGQQVTLSCSPISGHRSVSWYQQTPGQGLQFLFEYFSETQRNKGNFPGRFSGRQFSNSRSEMNVSTLELGDSALYLCASSLAGGERNEQFFGPGTRLTVL.

V and J are TRBV6-6 and TRBJ1-1; D gene unclear. CDR3 length: 14 amino acids. Germline V lookup: CDR1 MNHNY, CDR2 SVGAGI (reference sequence). V dropped 6 bases and J dropped 2 bases, with 13 bases sitting between them. Here the CDR3 reads CASRGPGFNTEAFF. CDR3 DNA: TGTGCCAGCAGGGGCCCGGGGTTTAACACTGAAGCTTTCTTT.

This rearrangement joins TRBV3-1 (or the pseudogene TRBV3-2) to TRBJ2-7, with TRBD2 matching 9 bases. CDR1 is LGHDT, CDR2 YNNKEL, per germline (reference sequence). Germline trimming cut 2 bases from V and 5 bases from J; bases unmatched to any gene: 10. The CDR3 is made up of 16 amino acids. The CDR3 DNA reads TGTGCCAGCAGCCAACTAGCGGGAACCTTAATCCACGAGCAGTACTTC. It translates to CASSQLAGTLIHEQYF.

V usage is TRBV28 and J usage is TRBJ2-3; TRBD1 matches 8 bases. This CDR3 is 16 amino acids long. The V and J ends lost 5 bases and 4 bases, in that order; junction bases with no gene match: 11. Germline V lookup: CDR1 MDHEN, CDR2 SYDVKM. The chain's CDR3 is CASSATTGAGPDTQYF. CDR3 DNA sequence: TGTGCCAGCAGTGCCACGACAGGGGCCGGGCCAGATACGCAGTATTTT.